The entry below describes one T cell receptor beta chain. No DNA is given; TCRdb re-called the 5' RACE reads and lists each CDR3 protein once. The specimen's table records 190,000 or so distinct CDR3 sequences. The CDR3 spans 14 residues. The data were obtained in a study of monozygotic twins with inflammatory bowel disease. This chain connects TRBV12-3 or TRBV12-4 to TRBJ1-6. Sequencing input: blood. This TCR was recovered from a human donor with ulcerative colitis or Crohn's disease, or a healthy co-twin of an affected twin (not recorded which). CDR3 in amino acids: CASSFQALNSPLHF.